The rows below give T cell receptor beta chains drawn from one sample of a study of shared clonotypes between healthy human individuals. TCRdb's copy holds only in-frame clones and misses some; the assay was immunoSEQ multiplex PCR. The sample carries about 2 million clones, 85% to 95% recorded once. The specimen sequenced was naive CD8+ T cells sorted from blood. The receptors stem from a man between 18 and 35 years old in good health. Each CDR3 is given without its conserved first and last residue. A D gene is named only where the DNA matches it firmly. The size field is filled for only some rows; it gives once, few, many or a size class.

v_call,j_call,cdr3_length,d_call,clone_size,cdr3_aa
TRBV4-2,TRBJ2-4,15,NA,NA,ASSQDWSGAWENIQY
TRBV6-5,TRBJ1-2,11,NA,NA,ASSLSTSYGYT
TRBV7-9,TRBJ1-2,11,NA,NA,ASSAAENGGYT
TRBV19,TRBJ2-7,13,NA,NA,ASSPSGTGSYEQY
TRBV6-5,TRBJ2-3,13,NA,few,ASSQTGGGTDTQY
TRBV19,TRBJ2-5,11,TRBD2,once,ASRLAGGETQY
TRBV27,TRBJ1-5,12,NA,NA,ASSPLLSNQPQH
TRBV18,TRBJ2-3,13,NA,NA,ASSPETGVTDTQY
TRBV28,TRBJ2-7,12,NA,few,ASSFPGSSYEQY
TRBV28,TRBJ2-7,12,NA,NA,ASSLFGVKDEQY
TRBV5-1,TRBJ2-4,13,NA,NA,ASSPWEGRGDIQY
TRBV21-1,TRBJ2-2,14,NA,NA,ASSTRDSDFTGELF
TRBV19,TRBJ2-1,14,TRBD1,NA,ASSIEGTGLGNEQF
TRBV7-6,TRBJ2-5,12,TRBD1,NA,ASSPGTDGETQY
TRBV28,TRBJ1-3,14,TRBD1,NA,ASSSGQANSGNTIY
TRBV7-9,TRBJ2-7,13,TRBD1,NA,ASSKATGGTYEQY
TRBV28,TRBJ2-5,11,NA,NA,ASSHSEKETQY
TRBV27,TRBJ1-1,11,NA,NA,ASSLGGRTEAF
TRBV5-3,TRBJ2-5,12,NA,NA,ARSPTVYQETQY
TRBV5-4,TRBJ1-6,12,TRBD1,NA,ASSLEGASSPLH
TRBV7-7,TRBJ2-7,12,NA,NA,ASSLEAGAYEQY
TRBV9,TRBJ2-3,13,NA,once,ASSARRDLTDTQY
TRBV5-1,TRBJ2-1,17,TRBD2,NA,ASSKEEAGLAGGYNEQF
TRBV29-1,TRBJ1-3,11,NA,NA,SVGAGSGNTIY
TRBV7-8,TRBJ2-7,13,TRBD1,NA,ASSFETGGDYEQY
TRBV7-9,TRBJ1-2,12,NA,NA,ASSSQGGIYGYT
TRBV13,TRBJ2-1,11,TRBD2,NA,ASSLERENEQF
TRBV7-9,TRBJ2-7,11,NA,NA,ASSWTNKYEQY
TRBV25-1,TRBJ1-1,11,TRBD1,NA,ASSGFQGVEAF
TRBV4-3,TRBJ2-7,13,TRBD2,once,ASSGGLAVPYEQY
TRBV5-6,TRBJ2-7,9,NA,NA,ASSLDYEQY
TRBV5-6,TRBJ2-3,15,TRBD2,NA,ASSLVGSGGSSDTQY
TRBV4-1,TRBJ1-4,15,NA,NA,ASSQRVPVSGSGLLF
TRBV4-1,TRBJ1-4,13,NA,NA,ASSQVTSPNEKLF
TRBV5-1,TRBJ1-4,15,NA,few,ASSLGGASSTNEKLF